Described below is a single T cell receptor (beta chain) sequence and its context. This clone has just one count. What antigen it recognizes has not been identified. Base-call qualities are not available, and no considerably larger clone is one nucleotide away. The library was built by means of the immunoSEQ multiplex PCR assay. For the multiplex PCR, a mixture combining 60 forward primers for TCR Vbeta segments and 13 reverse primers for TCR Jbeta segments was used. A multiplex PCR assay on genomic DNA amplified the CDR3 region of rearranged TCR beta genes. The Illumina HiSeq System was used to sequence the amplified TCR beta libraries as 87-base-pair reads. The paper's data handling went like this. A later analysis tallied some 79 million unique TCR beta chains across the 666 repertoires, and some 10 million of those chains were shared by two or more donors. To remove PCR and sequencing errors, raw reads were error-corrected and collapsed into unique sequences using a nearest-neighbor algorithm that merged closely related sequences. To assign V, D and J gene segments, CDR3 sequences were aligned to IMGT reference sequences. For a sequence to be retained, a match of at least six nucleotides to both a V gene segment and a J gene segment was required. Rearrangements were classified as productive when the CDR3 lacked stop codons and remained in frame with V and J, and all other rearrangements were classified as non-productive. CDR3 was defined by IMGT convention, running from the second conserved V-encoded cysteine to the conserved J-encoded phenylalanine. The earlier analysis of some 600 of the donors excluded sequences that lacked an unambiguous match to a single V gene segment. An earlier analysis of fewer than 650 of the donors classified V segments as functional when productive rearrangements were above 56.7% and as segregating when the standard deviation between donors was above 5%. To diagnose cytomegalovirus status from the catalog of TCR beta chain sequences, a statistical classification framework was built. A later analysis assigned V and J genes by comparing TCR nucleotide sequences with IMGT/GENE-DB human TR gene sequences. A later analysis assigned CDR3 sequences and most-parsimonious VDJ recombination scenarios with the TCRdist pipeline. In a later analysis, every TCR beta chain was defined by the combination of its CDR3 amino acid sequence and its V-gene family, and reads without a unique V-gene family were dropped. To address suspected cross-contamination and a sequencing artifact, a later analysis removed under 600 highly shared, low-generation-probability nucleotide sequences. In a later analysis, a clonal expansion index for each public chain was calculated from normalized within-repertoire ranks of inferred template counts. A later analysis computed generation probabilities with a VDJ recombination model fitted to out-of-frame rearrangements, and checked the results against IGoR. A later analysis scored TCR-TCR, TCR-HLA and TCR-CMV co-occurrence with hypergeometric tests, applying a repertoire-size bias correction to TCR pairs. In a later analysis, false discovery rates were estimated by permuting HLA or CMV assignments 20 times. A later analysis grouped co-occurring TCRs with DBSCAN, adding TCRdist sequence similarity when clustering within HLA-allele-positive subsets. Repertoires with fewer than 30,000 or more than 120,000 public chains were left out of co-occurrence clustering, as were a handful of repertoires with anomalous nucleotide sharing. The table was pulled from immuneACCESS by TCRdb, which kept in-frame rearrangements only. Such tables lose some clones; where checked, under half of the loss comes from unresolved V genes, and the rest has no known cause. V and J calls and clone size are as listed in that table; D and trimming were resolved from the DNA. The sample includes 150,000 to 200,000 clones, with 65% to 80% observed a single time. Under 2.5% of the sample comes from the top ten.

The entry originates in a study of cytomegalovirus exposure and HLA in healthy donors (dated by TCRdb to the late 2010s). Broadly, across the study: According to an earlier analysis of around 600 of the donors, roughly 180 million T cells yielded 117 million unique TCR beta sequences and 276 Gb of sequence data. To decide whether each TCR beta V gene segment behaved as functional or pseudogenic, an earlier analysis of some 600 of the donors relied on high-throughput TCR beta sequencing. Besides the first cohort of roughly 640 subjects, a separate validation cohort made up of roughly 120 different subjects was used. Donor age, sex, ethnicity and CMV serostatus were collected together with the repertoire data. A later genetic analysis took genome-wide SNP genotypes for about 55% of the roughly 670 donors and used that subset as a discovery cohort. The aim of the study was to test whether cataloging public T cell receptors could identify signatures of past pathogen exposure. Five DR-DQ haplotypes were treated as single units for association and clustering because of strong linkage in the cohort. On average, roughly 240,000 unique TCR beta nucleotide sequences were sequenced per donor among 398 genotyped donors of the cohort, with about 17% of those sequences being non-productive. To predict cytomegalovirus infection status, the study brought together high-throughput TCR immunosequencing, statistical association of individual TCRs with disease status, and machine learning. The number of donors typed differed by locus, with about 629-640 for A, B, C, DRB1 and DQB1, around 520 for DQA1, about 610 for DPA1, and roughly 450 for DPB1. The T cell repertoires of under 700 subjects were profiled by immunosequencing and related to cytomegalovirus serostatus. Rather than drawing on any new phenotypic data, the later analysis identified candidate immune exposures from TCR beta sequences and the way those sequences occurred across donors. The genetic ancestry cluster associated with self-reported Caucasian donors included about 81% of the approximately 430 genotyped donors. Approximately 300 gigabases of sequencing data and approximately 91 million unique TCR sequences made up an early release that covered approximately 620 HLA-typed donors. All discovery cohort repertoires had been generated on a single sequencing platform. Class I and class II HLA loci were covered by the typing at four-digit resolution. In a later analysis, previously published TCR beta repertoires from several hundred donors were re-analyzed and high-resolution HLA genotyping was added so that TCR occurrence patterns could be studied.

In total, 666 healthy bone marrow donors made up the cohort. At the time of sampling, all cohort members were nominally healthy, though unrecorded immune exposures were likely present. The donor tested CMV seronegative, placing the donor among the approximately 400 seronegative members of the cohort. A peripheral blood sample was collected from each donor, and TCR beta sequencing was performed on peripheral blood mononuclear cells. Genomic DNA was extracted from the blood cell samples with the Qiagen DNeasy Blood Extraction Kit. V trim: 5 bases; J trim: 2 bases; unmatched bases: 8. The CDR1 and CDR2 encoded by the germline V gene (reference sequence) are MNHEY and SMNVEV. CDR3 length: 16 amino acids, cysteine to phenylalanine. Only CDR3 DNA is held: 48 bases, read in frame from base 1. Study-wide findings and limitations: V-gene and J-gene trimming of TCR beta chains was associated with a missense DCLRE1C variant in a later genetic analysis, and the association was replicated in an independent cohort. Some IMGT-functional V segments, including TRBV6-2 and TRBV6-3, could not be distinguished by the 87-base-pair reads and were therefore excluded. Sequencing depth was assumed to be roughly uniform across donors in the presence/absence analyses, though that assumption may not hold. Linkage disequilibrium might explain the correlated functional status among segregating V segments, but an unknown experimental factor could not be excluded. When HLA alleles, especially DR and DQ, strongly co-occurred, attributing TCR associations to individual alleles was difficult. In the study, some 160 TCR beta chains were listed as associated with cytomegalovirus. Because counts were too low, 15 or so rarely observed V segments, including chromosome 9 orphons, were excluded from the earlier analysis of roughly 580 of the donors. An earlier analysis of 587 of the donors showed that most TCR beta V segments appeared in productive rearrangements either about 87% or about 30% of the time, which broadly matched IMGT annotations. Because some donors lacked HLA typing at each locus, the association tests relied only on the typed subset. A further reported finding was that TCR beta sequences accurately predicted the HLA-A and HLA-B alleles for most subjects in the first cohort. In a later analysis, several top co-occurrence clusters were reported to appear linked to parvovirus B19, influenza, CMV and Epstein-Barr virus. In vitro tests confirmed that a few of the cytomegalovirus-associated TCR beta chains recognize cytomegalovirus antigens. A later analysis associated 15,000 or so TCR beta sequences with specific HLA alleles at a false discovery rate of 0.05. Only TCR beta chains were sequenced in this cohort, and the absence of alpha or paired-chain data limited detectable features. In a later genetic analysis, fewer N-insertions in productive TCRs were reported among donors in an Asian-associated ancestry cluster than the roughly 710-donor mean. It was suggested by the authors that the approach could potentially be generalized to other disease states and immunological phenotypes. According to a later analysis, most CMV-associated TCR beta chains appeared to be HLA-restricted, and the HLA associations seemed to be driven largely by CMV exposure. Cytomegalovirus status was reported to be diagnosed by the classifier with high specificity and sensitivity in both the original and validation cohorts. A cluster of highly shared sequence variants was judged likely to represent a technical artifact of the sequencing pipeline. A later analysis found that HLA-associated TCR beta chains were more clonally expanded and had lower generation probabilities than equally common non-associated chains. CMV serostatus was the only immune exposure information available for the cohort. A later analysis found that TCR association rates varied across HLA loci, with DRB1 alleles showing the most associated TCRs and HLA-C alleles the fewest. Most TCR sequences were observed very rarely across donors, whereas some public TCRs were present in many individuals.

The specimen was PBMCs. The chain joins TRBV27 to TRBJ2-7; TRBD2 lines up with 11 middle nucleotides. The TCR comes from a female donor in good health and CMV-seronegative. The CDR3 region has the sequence CASSRLGLAETYEQYF. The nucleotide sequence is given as TGTGCCAGCAGTCGATTGGGACTAGCGGAGACCTACGAGCAGTACTTC.